This T cell receptor (beta chain) originates from a study of Ad26.COV2.S vaccination and SARS-CoV-2 variants. Points from the study as a whole: Those who received the vaccine showed greater spike-specific TCR breadth than those given placebo.

From germline, CDR1 is SGHTA and CDR2 FQGNSA. The CDR3 loop spans 15 amino acids. V gave up 1 base and J gave up 6 bases, with 15 bases separating them. The repertoire was sequenced with immunoSEQ multiplex PCR; TCRdb's copy has only in-frame clones and lacks some. The sample has fewer than 900,000 clones, 89% seen once. Turning to this clone: Its cognate antigen is unknown.

Regarding treatment: about 20 received Ad26.COV2.S at low or high dose, single or two shots; about 5 received placebo; per-sample allocation not given. Day 63 after the first injection of vaccine or placebo was the sampling time. This clonotype was sampled from a person aged 18-60 years who received the Ad26.COV2.S COVID-19 vaccine or a placebo. Sample: peripheral blood, taken in a trial of Ad26.COV2.S vaccine versus placebo. The chain recombines TRBV7-2 with TRBJ1-1, with D unresolved. Written as DNA, the CDR3 is TGTGCCAGCAGCTTAGTGGGCCTATTTACCGCTGAAGCTTTCTTT. As protein: CASSLVGLFTAEAFF.